The 32 T cell receptor beta chains below were found in one sample sequenced in a study of control samples from healthy donors and cancer patients. This table comes from immunoSEQ multiplex PCR, and its TCRdb copy is limited to in-frame clones, with some not included. The sample has 95,000 to 150,000 clones; about 92% are singletons. The sequencing sample was made of PBMCs. Receptor source: a man of 80 years or more with head and neck cancer.

This rearrangement joins TRBV5-1 to TRBJ1-3, with D possibly being TRBD1 (5 bases). CDR3 length: 15 amino acids. Trimming took 3 bases from V and 0 from J, leaving 10 bases between them. CDR1 and CDR2 from the germline V gene are SGHRS and YFSETQ. The CDR3 coding sequence is TGCGCCAGCAGCTCGGGACTTCGCTCTGGAAACACCATATATTTT. It specifies CASSSGLRSGNTIYF.

The chain joins TRBV10-2 to TRBJ1-2; TRBD1 might be the D (5 bases). The CDR3 extends over 13 amino acids. Germline V gene lookup returns CDR1 WSHSY and CDR2 SAAADI. V was shortened by 10 bases and J by 0 bases, with 12 bases between the two germline ends. The CDR3 DNA reads TGCGCCACCCGGGACCTAGCTAACTATGGCTACACCTTC. Translated, it gives CATRDLANYGYTF.

The chain employs TRBV12-3 or TRBV12-4 and TRBJ1-1; no clear D. This CDR3 has 12 amino acids. Trimming pared 3 bases from V and 6 bases from J, leaving 8 bases between. Here the CDR3 DNA reads TGTGCCAGCAGTTTCGGAGCTTCTGAAGCTTTCTTT. It specifies CASSFGASEAFF.

This chain connects TRBV18 to TRBJ1-2; TRBD1 might be the D (6 bases). V was shortened by 3 bases and J by 4 bases, with 24 bases between the two germline ends. Germline V gene lookup returns CDR1 KGHSH and CDR2 LQKENI. This CDR3 is built from 18 residues. CDR3 region: CASSPINVEQGNSYGYTF. DNA for the CDR3: TGTGCCAGCTCACCCATTAATGTGGAACAGGGAAACTCCTATGGCTACACCTTC. The variable domain in full, completed from reference TRBV18 and TRBJ1-2, reads NAGVMQNPRHLVRRRGQEARLRCSPMKGHSHVYWYRQLPEEGLKFMVYLQKENIIDESGMPKERFSAEFPKEGPSILRIQQVVRGDSAAYFCASSPINVEQGNSYGYTFGSGTRLTVV.

The sample holds one count of this clone. The genes are TRBV10-2 and TRBJ2-6; D is possibly TRBD2 (6 bases). Germline V CDR1 and CDR2: WSHSY, SAAADI. The CDR3 is 14 amino acids. V lost 6 bases and J lost 0, with 6 bases in between. The CDR3 is CASRGGSGANVLTF. The CDR3 nucleotides read TGCGCCAGCAGGGGGGGCTCTGGGGCCAACGTCCTGACTTTC.

This clone appeared once. This chain connects TRBV10-3 to TRBJ1-6; a possible D gene is TRBD1 (6 bases). Germline V CDR1 and CDR2: ENHRY, SYGVKD. Trimming shortened V by 10 bases and J by 7 bases, and 11 bases separated the two germline ends. This CDR3 is built from 12 residues. Here the CDR3 DNA reads TGTGCCACCGGACAGCCAAATTCACCCCTCCACTTT. As protein: CATGQPNSPLHF.

The chain joins TRBV18 to TRBJ2-5, with D perhaps TRBD1 (6 bases). Germline-derived CDR1 and CDR2 are KGHSH and LQKENI. V lost 6 bases, J lost 2 bases, and 16 bases lay in between. This CDR3 contains 15 residues. The CDR3 region has the DNA TGTGCCAGCTCCCAATTCGGGACAAAACAAGAGACCCAGTACTTC. Translated, it gives CASSQFGTKQETQYF.

The genes are TRBV27 and TRBJ1-5; TRBD1 is a possible D gene (6 bases). V was trimmed by 5 bases and J by 1 base, leaving 12 bases between them. Germline-derived CDR1 and CDR2 are MNHEY and SMNVEV (reference sequence). This CDR3 contains 15 residues. The DNA of the CDR3 is TGTGCCAGCAGTCCCGCGAGGGGGAGCAATCAGCCCCAGCATTTT. Protein: CASSPARGSNQPQHF.

J is TRBJ1-5 and V is TRBV30, with 9 bases that match TRBD1. With V trimmed by 2 bases and J by 2 bases, 1 base remained unmatched. Germline lookup yields CDR1 GTSNPN and CDR2 SVGIG (reference sequence). The CDR3 runs to 14 residues. The CDR3 region is CAWSWTGGNQPQHF. CDR3 nucleotide sequence: TGTGCCTGGAGTTGGACAGGGGGCAATCAGCCCCAGCATTTT.

The V and J genes are TRBV27 and TRBJ2-2; D is perhaps TRBD2 (5 bases). Trimming removed 2 bases from V and 0 bases from J, with 10 bases in between. The germline V gene has CDR1 MNHEY and CDR2 SMNVEV (reference sequence). This CDR3 contains 16 residues. The CDR3 region is CASSLEGYTNTGELFF. CDR3 sequence (DNA): TGTGCCAGCAGTTTAGAGGGCTACACGAACACCGGGGAGCTGTTTTTT.

The chain joins TRBV4-3 to TRBJ2-3; 8 nucleotides agree with TRBD2. In germline, CDR1 is LGHNA, CDR2 YSLEER. The V gene end was trimmed by 5 bases and the J gene end by 3 bases; junction bases not matched to a gene: 10. CDR3 length: 16 amino acids. CDR3 residues: CASSSYSGVRTDTQYF. CDR3 nucleotides: TGCGCCAGCAGCAGCTATAGCGGGGTACGGACAGATACGCAGTATTTT.

The genes are TRBV6-5 and TRBJ1-2; no clear D. The CDR3 loop spans 15 amino acids. The germline V and J ends were trimmed by 2 bases and 5 bases, with 15 bases remaining between them. The germline CDR1 and CDR2 sequences are MNHEY and SVGAGI. As DNA, the CDR3 is TGTGCCAGCAGTTACAGGTTACCCAGCACTTATGGCTACACCTTC. Its translation: CASSYRLPSTYGYTF.

The chain couples TRBV29-1 to TRBJ2-1, with 13 bases identical to TRBD2. Germline V gives CDR1 SQVTM, CDR2 ANQGSEA. The junction had 7 bases not matched to a gene; V was cut back by 4 bases and J by 1 base. The CDR3 loop spans 17 amino acids. This chain's CDR3 is CSVVPRTSGSSYNEQFF. As DNA, the CDR3 is TGCAGCGTTGTACCCCGGACTAGCGGGAGTTCCTACAATGAGCAGTTCTTC.

The rearrangement links TRBV10-3 to TRBJ2-7, with TRBD1 identical over 9 bases. The CDR3 is 15 amino acids. CDR1 and CDR2 from the germline V gene are ENHRY and SYGVKD. V was clipped by 10 bases and J by 5 bases; unmatched bases: 15. In nucleotides, the CDR3 is TGTGCCACCAACCAGGCGGGACAGGGTGAGCACGAGCAGTACTTC. Translation gives CATNQAGQGEHEQYF.

The gene calls are TRBV5-1 and TRBJ2-7, with 13 nucleotides matching TRBD2. The CDR3 is 18 residues long. V trimming: 1 base; J trimming: 7 bases; junction bases outside the gene matches: 14. Looked up from germline, CDR1 is SGHRS and CDR2 is YFSETQ. DNA of the CDR3: TGCGCCAGCAGCTTGAACCACAGACTAGCGGGAGGTCGGGGGGAGCAGTACTTC. Translation gives CASSLNHRLAGGRGEQYF. The variable domain in full, with the rest retrieved from reference TRBV5-1 and TRBJ2-7, is KAGVTQTPRYLIKTRGQQVTLSCSPISGHRSVSWYQQTPGQGLQFLFEYFSETQRNKGNFPGRFSGRQFSNSRSEMNVSTLELGDSALYLCASSLNHRLAGGRGEQYFGPGTRLTVT.

The chain recombines TRBV5-4 with TRBJ1-2; D is unclear. Germline V CDR1 and CDR2: SGHNT, YYREEE (reference sequence). The CDR3 contains 14 residues. The germline V and J ends were trimmed by 1 base and 5 bases, with 12 bases remaining between them. DNA of the CDR3: TGTGCCAGCAGCTTGCAAGGGTTTAGTTATGGCTACACCTTC. This codes for CASSLQGFSYGYTF. The full variable domain, with the rest looked up from reference TRBV5-4 and TRBJ1-2, is ETGVTQSPTHLIKTRGQQVTLRCSSQSGHNTVSWYQQALGQGPQFIFQYYREEENGRGNFPPRFSGLQFPNYSSELNVNALELDDSALYLCASSLQGFSYGYTFGSGTRLTVV.

CDR3 in DNA: TGTGCCAGCAGTGGAGGGTTGAACACCGGGGAGCTGTTTTTT. Its protein is CASSGGLNTGELFF. The rearrangement joins TRBV25-1 to TRBJ2-2; tentatively, D is TRBD2 (5 bases). Germline CDR1 MGHDK, CDR2 SYGVNS. The CDR3 length is 14 residues. V gave up 4 bases and J gave up 1 base, with 7 bases separating them. The whole variable domain, filled in from reference TRBV25-1 and TRBJ2-2, reads EADIYQTPRYLVIGTGKKITLECSQTMGHDKMYWYQQDPGMELHLIHYSYGVNSTEKGDLSSESTVSRIRTEHFPLTLESARPSHTSQYLCASSGGLNTGELFFGEGSRLTVL.

V is TRBV29-1 and J is TRBJ2-7; 7 positions agree with TRBD1. Germline V gene sequence: CDR1 SQVTM, CDR2 ANQGSEA. V shed 8 bases, J shed 2 bases, and the junction held 15 bases outside the gene matches. This CDR3 spans 15 amino acids. The CDR3 DNA reads as TGCAGCCTCCGCCCTGGGGGACAGATTCCCTACGAGCAGTACTTC. Protein: CSLRPGGQIPYEQYF.

The chain recombines TRBV7-2 with TRBJ1-3, with D unresolved. V was pared by 1 base and J by 4 bases, with 11 bases between. This CDR3 is built from 15 residues. Germline lookup yields CDR1 SGHTA and CDR2 FQGNSA. As DNA, the CDR3 is TGTGCCAGCAGCTTAGTCAGCGGTGGAGGAAACACCATATATTTT. Amino acids: CASSLVSGGGNTIYF. Supplemented by reference TRBV7-2 and TRBJ1-3, the full variable domain reads GAGVSQSPSNKVTEKGKDVELRCDPISGHTALYWYRQSLGQGLEFLIYFQGNSAPDKSGLPSDRFSAERTGGSVSTLTIQRTQQEDSAVYLCASSLVSGGGNTIYFGEGSWLTVV.

The chain uses TRBV19 and TRBJ1-1; D call uncertain. Per the germline V gene, CDR1 is LNHDA and CDR2 is SQIVND (reference sequence). There are 14 residues in the CDR3. V lost 5 bases and J 1 base, leaving 11 bases between the germline ends. The CDR3 DNA reads TGTGCCAGTAGTCTAAGGCAGGAGAACACTGAAGCTTTCTTT. It encodes CASSLRQENTEAFF.

The chain employs TRBV18 and TRBJ2-7; 7 nucleotides line up with TRBD2. The V and J ends lost 3 bases and 9 bases, in that order; junction bases with no gene match: 2. The CDR3 has 11 amino acids. The germline CDR1 and CDR2 sequences are KGHSH and LQKENI. In DNA, the CDR3 is TGTGCCAGCTCACCCGGGAGGTGGCAGTACTTC. This gives the protein CASSPGRWQYF.

The V gene is TRBV5-4, the J gene TRBJ1-4, with D unclear. V lost 0 bases to trimming and J lost 8 bases, with 14 bases between them. CDR1 is SGHNT and CDR2 is YYREEE in the germline V gene (reference sequence). The CDR3 sequence is 15 residues long. The CDR3 region is CASSLVPRSGEKLFF. In DNA form, the CDR3 reads TGTGCCAGCAGCTTGGTCCCCAGGAGCGGCGAAAAACTGTTTTTT.

This chain joins TRBV11-2 and TRBJ2-1; D call uncertain. This CDR3 contains 11 residues. From germline, CDR1 is SGHAT and CDR2 FQNNGV. V gave up 3 bases and J gave up 8 bases, with 5 bases separating them. CDR3 region: CASSFLHEQFF. The CDR3 DNA is TGTGCCAGCAGCTTTTTGCATGAGCAGTTCTTC.

This clone was detected only once. This rearrangement joins TRBV2 to TRBJ1-6; 9 positions agree with TRBD1. V trimming: 10 bases; J trimming: 7 bases; junction bases outside the gene matches: 17. The germline CDR1 and CDR2 sequences are SNHLY and FYNNEI. The CDR3 runs 17 residues. CDR3 sequence: CATSMYKGTGNNSPLHF. Here the CDR3 DNA reads TGTGCCACGTCAATGTACAAGGGGACAGGGAACAATTCACCCCTCCACTTT.

The J gene is TRBJ1-6, the V gene TRBV4-2, with a possible D match to TRBD1 (6 bases). The germline V and J ends were trimmed by 5 bases and 5 bases, with 10 bases remaining between them. The CDR3 loop spans 14 amino acids. In germline, CDR1 is LGHNA, CDR2 YNFKEQ. CDR3 sequence reads: CASSINRDNSPLHF. CDR3 nucleotide sequence: TGTGCCAGCAGCATCAACAGGGATAATTCACCCCTCCACTTT.

This chain links TRBV19 with TRBJ1-1; D possibly corresponds to TRBD1 (5 bases). The CDR3 totals 15 residues. Germline-derived CDR1 and CDR2 are LNHDA and SQIVND (reference sequence). Trimming stripped 4 bases from V and 4 bases from J, with 16 bases between. The CDR3 nucleotides read TGTGCCAGTAGTAACAGTAGGGGAGGTAGCACTGAAGCTTTCTTT. Amino acid sequence: CASSNSRGGSTEAFF.

In this sample, this clone turned up once. CDR3 loop: CASSLDRGLYGYTF. The CDR3 nucleotides are TGCGCCAGCAGCCTGGACAGGGGACTTTATGGCTACACCTTC. The V call is TRBV5-1, the J call TRBJ1-2; TRBD1 matches at 9 bases. CDR1 is SGHRS, CDR2 YFSETQ, per germline. The ends lost 4 bases at V and 5 bases at J; junction bases unmatched: 6. This CDR3 spans 14 amino acids.

The chain employs TRBV5-5 and TRBJ1-3; 7 bases agree with TRBD1. The junction had 13 bases not matched to a gene; V was cut back by 0 bases and J by 1 base. CDR1 and CDR2 from the germline V gene are SGHKS and YYEKEE (reference sequence). This CDR3 has 19 amino acids. The CDR3: CASSLAATGINRSGNTIYF. The CDR3 DNA sequence: TGTGCCAGCAGCTTGGCCGCGACAGGGATTAATAGGTCTGGAAACACCATATATTTT.

The chain combines TRBV29-1 with TRBJ1-2; 7 bases map to TRBD1. V lost 5 bases to trimming and J lost 2 bases; unmatched junction nucleotides: 5. Germline V gene sequence: CDR1 SQVTM, CDR2 ANQGSEA. The CDR3 loop spans 13 amino acids. CDR3 sequence: CSVSTGRNYGYTF. The CDR3 DNA follows: TGCAGCGTTTCGACAGGGAGGAACTATGGCTACACCTTC.

The V gene is TRBV6-6, the J gene TRBJ1-1, with a possible D match to TRBD1 (5 bases). The CDR3 covers 15 residues. The germline gives CDR1 MNHNY, CDR2 SVGAGI (reference sequence). V gave up 2 bases and J gave up 7 bases, with 17 bases separating them. CDR3 DNA sequence: TGTGCCAGCAGTTACGGAGGGGCGGGGGGAGGTGAAGCTTTCTTT. Its protein is CASSYGGAGGGEAFF.

The chain links TRBV2 to TRBJ1-2; 8 bases align to TRBD1. Per the germline V gene, CDR1 is SNHLY and CDR2 is FYNNEI. The V gene end was trimmed by 5 bases and the J gene end by 4 bases; junction bases not matched to a gene: 9. The CDR3 extends over 15 amino acids. The CDR3 DNA reads TGTGCCAGCAGTCCCGACAGGGGAGGTTTCTATGGCTACACCTTC. It translates to CASSPDRGGFYGYTF.

The chain uses TRBV7-9 and TRBJ2-2; 7 bases line up with TRBD2. The CDR3 is made up of 15 amino acids. V lost 4 bases and J lost 5; bases outside the gene matches: 7. Looked up from germline, CDR1 is SEHNR and CDR2 is FQNEAQ (reference sequence). In DNA form, the CDR3 reads TGTGCCAGCAGCTCGGTTTTCGGGAGGACCGGGGAGCTGTTTTTT. It specifies CASSSVFGRTGELFF.